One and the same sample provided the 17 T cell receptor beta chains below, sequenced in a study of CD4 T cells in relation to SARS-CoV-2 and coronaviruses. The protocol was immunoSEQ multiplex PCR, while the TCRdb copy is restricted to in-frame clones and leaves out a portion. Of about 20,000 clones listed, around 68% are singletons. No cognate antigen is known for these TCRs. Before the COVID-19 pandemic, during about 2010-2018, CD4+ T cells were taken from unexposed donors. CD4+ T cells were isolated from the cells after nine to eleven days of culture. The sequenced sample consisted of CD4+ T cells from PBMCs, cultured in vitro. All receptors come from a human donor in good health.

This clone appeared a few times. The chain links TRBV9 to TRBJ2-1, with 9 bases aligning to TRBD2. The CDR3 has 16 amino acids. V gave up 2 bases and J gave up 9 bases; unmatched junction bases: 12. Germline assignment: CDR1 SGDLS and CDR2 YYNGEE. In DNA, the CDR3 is TGTGCCAGCAGCGTTGACTTGGCGGGGGGGCCTGGTGAGCAGTTCTTC. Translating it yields CASSVDLAGGPGEQFF.

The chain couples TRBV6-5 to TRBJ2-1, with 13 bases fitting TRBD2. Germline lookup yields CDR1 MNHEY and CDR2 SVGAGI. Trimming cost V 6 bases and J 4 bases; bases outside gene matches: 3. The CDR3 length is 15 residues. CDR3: CASSLTSGRYNEQFF. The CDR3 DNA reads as TGTGCCAGCAGCCTGACTAGCGGGAGGTACAATGAGCAGTTCTTC.

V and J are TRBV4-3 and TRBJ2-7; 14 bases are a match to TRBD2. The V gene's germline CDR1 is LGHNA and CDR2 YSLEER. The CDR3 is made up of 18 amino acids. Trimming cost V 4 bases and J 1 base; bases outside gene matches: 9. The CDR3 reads CASSLVPGLAGVSYEQYF. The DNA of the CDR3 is TGCGCCAGCAGCCTAGTCCCGGGACTAGCGGGGGTTTCCTACGAGCAGTACTTC.

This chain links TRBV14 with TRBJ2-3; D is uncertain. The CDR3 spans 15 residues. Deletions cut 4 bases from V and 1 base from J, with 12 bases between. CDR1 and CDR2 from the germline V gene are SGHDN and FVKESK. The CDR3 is CASSLIADGTDTQYF. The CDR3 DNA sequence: TGTGCCAGCAGCCTTATTGCGGACGGCACAGATACGCAGTATTTT.

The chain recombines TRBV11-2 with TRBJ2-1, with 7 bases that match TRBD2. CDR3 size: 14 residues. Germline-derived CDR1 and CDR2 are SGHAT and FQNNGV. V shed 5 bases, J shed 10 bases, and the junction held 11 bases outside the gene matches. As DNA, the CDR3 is TGTGCCAGCAGCCAGGAGGTCGGAGCGGGGGAGCAGTTCTTC. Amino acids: CASSQEVGAGEQFF.

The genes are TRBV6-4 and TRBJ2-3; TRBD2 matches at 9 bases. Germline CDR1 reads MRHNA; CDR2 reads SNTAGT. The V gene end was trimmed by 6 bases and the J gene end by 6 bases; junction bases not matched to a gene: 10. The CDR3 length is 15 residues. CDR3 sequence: CASSRSSGNWDTQYF. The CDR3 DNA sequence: TGTGCCAGCAGCAGGTCTAGCGGGAATTGGGATACGCAGTATTTT.

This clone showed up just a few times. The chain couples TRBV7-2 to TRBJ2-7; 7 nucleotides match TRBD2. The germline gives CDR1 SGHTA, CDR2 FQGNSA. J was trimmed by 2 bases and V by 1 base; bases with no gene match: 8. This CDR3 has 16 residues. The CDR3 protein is CASSLVAGADTYEQYF. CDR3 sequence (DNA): TGTGCCAGCAGCTTAGTAGCGGGCGCGGACACCTACGAGCAGTACTTC. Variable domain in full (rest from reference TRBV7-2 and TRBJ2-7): GAGVSQSPSNKVTEKGKDVELRCDPISGHTALYWYRQSLGQGLEFLIYFQGNSAPDKSGLPSDRFSAERTGGSVSTLTIQRTQQEDSAVYLCASSLVAGADTYEQYFGPGTRLTVT.

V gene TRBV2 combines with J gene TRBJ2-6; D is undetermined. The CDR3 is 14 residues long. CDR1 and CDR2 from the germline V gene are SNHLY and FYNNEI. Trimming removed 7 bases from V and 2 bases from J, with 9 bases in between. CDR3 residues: CASNLPAGANVLTF. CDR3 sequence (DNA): TGTGCCAGCAACCTCCCCGCTGGGGCCAACGTCCTGACTTTC.

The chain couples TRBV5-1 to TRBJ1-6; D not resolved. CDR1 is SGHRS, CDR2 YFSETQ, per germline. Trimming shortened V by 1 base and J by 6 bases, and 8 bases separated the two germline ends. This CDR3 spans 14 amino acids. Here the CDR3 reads CASSLSGSNSPLHF. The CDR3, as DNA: TGCGCCAGCAGCTTGTCGGGGTCTAATTCACCCCTCCACTTT.

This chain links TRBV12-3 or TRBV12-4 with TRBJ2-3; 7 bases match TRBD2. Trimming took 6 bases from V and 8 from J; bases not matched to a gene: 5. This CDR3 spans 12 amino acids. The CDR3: CASSRSGGTQYF. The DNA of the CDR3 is TGTGCCAGCAGCCGGTCGGGGGGTACGCAGTATTTT.

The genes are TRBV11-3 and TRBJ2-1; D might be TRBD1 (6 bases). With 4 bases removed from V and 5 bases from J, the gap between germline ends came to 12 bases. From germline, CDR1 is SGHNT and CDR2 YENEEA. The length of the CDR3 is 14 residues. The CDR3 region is CASSSRTDNNEQFF. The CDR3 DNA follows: TGTGCCAGCAGCTCCAGGACAGATAACAATGAGCAGTTCTTC.

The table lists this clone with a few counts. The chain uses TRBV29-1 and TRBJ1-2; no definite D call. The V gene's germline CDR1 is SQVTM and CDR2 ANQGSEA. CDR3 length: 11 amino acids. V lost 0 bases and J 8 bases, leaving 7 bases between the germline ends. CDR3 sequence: CSVEEQRGYTF. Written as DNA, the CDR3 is TGCAGCGTTGAAGAACAGAGAGGCTACACCTTC.

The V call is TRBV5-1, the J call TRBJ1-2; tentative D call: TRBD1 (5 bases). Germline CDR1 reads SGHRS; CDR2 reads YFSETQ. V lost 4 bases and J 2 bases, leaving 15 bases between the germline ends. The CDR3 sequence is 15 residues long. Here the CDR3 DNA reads TGCGCCAGCAGCACATCGTCAGGGATCAACTATGGCTACACCTTC. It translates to CASSTSSGINYGYTF.

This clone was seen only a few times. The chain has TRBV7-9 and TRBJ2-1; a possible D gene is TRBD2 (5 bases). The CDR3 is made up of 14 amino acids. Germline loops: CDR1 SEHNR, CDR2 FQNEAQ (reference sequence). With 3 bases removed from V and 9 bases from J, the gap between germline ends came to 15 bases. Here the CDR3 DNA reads TGTGCCAGCAGCTTCGAAATGGCGGCGGGTGAGCAGTTCTTC. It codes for CASSFEMAAGEQFF.

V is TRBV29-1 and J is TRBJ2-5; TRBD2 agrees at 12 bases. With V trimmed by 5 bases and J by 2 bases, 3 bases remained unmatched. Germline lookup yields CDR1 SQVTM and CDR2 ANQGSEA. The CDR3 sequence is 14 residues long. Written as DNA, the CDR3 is TGCAGCGTTCCGGGACTAGCGGGTCAAGAGACCCAGTACTTC. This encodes CSVPGLAGQETQYF.

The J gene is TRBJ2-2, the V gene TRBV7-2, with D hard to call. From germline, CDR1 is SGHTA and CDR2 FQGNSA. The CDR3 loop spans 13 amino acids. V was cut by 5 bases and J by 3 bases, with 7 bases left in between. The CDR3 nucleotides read TGTGCCAGCAGCCCCCTGCACACCGGGGAGCTGTTTTTT. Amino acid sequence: CASSPLHTGELFF.

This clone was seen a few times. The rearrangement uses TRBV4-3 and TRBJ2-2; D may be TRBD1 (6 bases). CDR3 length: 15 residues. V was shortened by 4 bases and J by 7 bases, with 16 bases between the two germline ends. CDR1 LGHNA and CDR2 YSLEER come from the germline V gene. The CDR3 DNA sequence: TGCGCCAGCAGCCTAAGGGGGAAAAGGGGCGGGGAGCTGTTTTTT. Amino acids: CASSLRGKRGGELFF.